This is a list of T cell receptor beta chains from one sample in a study of blood T cell repertoires in COVID-19. Assay used: immunoSEQ multiplex PCR; TCRdb lists only in-frame clones, some missing. The data contain 200,000 to 300,000 clones, 75% to 90% of them singletons. The specimen sequenced was peripheral blood. These receptors originate from a woman aged 55-75 years with active or convalescent COVID-19. Each CDR3 is given without its conserved first and last residue. The order of the fields is CDR3 protein, CDR3 length, V gene, clone size, J gene. Where a row states a size, it is once, few, many or the class of an expanded clone; other rows omit it.

CDR3 protein: ASSLGQGGQPQH; CDR3 length: 12; V gene: TRBV5-1; clone size: -; J gene: TRBJ1-5
CDR3 protein: ASSESFGTGDQETQY; CDR3 length: 15; V gene: TRBV25-1; clone size: -; J gene: TRBJ2-5
CDR3 protein: ASSYTGIANEKLF; CDR3 length: 13; V gene: TRBV6-2/TRBV6-3; clone size: -; J gene: TRBJ1-4
CDR3 protein: ASSLDGGGTGVNTEAF; CDR3 length: 16; V gene: TRBV5-1; clone size: -; J gene: TRBJ1-1
CDR3 protein: ASSQDRQRGLDTQY; CDR3 length: 14; V gene: TRBV4-3; clone size: -; J gene: TRBJ2-3
CDR3 protein: ASSLDSGFHNEQF; CDR3 length: 13; V gene: TRBV5-6; clone size: -; J gene: TRBJ2-1
CDR3 protein: ASSQRGGDRSSTTNEKLF; CDR3 length: 18; V gene: TRBV4-1; clone size: few; J gene: TRBJ1-4
CDR3 protein: ASSISGTGAYEQY; CDR3 length: 13; V gene: TRBV19; clone size: -; J gene: TRBJ2-7
CDR3 protein: ASSLARNTEAF; CDR3 length: 11; V gene: TRBV7-9; clone size: few; J gene: TRBJ1-1
CDR3 protein: ASSLGGGETQY; CDR3 length: 11; V gene: TRBV5-8; clone size: -; J gene: TRBJ2-5
CDR3 protein: ASSQVVAGGLSGEQY; CDR3 length: 15; V gene: TRBV14; clone size: -; J gene: TRBJ2-7
CDR3 protein: ASSLLTVGYGYT; CDR3 length: 12; V gene: TRBV12-1; clone size: -; J gene: TRBJ1-2
CDR3 protein: ASGSQTWNTGELF; CDR3 length: 13; V gene: TRBV12-5; clone size: once; J gene: TRBJ2-2
CDR3 protein: ASSVYGETTGELF; CDR3 length: 13; V gene: TRBV9; clone size: many; J gene: TRBJ2-2
CDR3 protein: ASSKQENTEAF; CDR3 length: 11; V gene: TRBV27; clone size: -; J gene: TRBJ1-1
CDR3 protein: ASRPTWERTDTQY; CDR3 length: 13; V gene: TRBV19; clone size: -; J gene: TRBJ2-3
CDR3 protein: ASSEPPDRRTEAF; CDR3 length: 13; V gene: TRBV2; clone size: -; J gene: TRBJ1-1
CDR3 protein: ASSAYRGTYEQY; CDR3 length: 12; V gene: TRBV27; clone size: -; J gene: TRBJ2-7